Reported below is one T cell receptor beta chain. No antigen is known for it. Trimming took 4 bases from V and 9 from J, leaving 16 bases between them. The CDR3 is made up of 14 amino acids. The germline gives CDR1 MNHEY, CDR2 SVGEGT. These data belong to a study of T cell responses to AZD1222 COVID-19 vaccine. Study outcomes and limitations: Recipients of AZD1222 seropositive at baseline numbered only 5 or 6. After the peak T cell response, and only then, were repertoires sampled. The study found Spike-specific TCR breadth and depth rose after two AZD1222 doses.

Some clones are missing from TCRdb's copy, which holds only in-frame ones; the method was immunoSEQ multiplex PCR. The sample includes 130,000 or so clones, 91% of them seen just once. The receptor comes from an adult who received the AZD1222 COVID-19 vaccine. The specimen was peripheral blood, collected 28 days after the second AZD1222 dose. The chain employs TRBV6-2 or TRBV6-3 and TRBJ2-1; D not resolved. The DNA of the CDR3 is TGTGCCAGCAGTTTATTCGCCCTATTCGTTGAGCAGTTCTTC. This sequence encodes CASSLFALFVEQFF.